Following are 30 T cell receptor beta chains from one sample sequenced in a study of blood T cell repertoires in COVID-19. Assay: immunoSEQ multiplex PCR; the TCRdb copy retains only in-frame clones and omits some. The table shows about 200,000 clones, with roughly nine tenths occurring only once. The specimen was peripheral blood. These receptors all come from a man between 60 and 75 years old who had recovered from COVID-19.

The chain recombines TRBV2 with TRBJ1-4; TRBD1 matches at 7 bases. CDR3 size: 14 residues. From germline, CDR1 is SNHLY and CDR2 FYNNEI. The junction had 7 bases not matched to a gene; V was cut back by 5 bases and J by 7 bases. In nucleotides, the CDR3 is TGTGCCAGCAGTCCCACGGACAGGTTTGAAAAACTGTTTTTT. Protein: CASSPTDRFEKLFF.

This clone appeared once. The chain carries TRBV19 and TRBJ2-1; TRBD1 matches 7 bases. From germline, CDR1 is LNHDA and CDR2 SQIVND (reference sequence). J lost 9 bases, V lost 4 bases, and 6 bases had no gene match. This CDR3 comprises 13 residues. The CDR3 reads CASSTGGGSEQFF. In DNA form, the CDR3 reads TGTGCCAGTAGTACAGGGGGTGGTAGTGAGCAGTTCTTC.

The chain recombines TRBV6-6 with TRBJ2-3, with 11 bases matching TRBD2. The germline CDR1 and CDR2 sequences are MNHNY and SVGAGI (reference sequence). The CDR3 consists of 15 residues. V lost 8 bases to trimming and J lost 6 bases; unmatched junction nucleotides: 10. The CDR3 sequence: CASDYSGGAMDTQYF. The CDR3 coding sequence is TGTGCCAGCGATTATAGCGGGGGGGCCATGGATACGCAGTATTTT.

This clone was recorded once. The V call is TRBV11-2, the J call TRBJ1-2; 10 bases align to TRBD1. Germline V lookup: CDR1 SGHAT, CDR2 FQNNGV. CDR3 length: 16 amino acids. The ends lost 1 base at V and 4 bases at J; junction bases unmatched: 6. The CDR3 DNA is TGTGCCAGCAGCTTAGCACCGGGACAGGGGATCTATGGCTACACCTTC. It specifies CASSLAPGQGIYGYTF. Full variable domain (outside the CDR3, taken from reference TRBV11-2 and TRBJ1-2): EAGVAQSPRYKIIEKRQSVAFWCNPISGHATLYWYQQILGQGPKLLIQFQNNGVVDDSQLPKDRFSAERLKGVDSTLKIQPAKLEDSAVYLCASSLAPGQGIYGYTFGSGTRLTVV.

The chain employs TRBV14 and TRBJ2-3; 7 nucleotides line up with TRBD2. The CDR3 contains 13 residues. Losses at the gene ends were 10 bases for V and 1 base for J; bases not matched to a gene: 5. The germline V gene encodes CDR1 SGHDN and CDR2 FVKESK. In DNA, the CDR3 is TGTGCCACAGGGAGGGCCGGCACAGATACGCAGTATTTT. It encodes CATGRAGTDTQYF.

The gene calls are TRBV5-5 and TRBJ1-4; 8 bases fit TRBD1. This CDR3 contains 20 residues. V shed 4 bases and J 0 bases; nucleotides not matched to a gene: 17. Germline V lookup: CDR1 SGHKS, CDR2 YYEKEE (reference sequence). This chain's CDR3 is CASSPKPRTGSLATNEKLFF. CDR3 DNA sequence: TGTGCCAGCAGCCCGAAACCCCGGACAGGGTCACTAGCAACTAATGAAAAACTGTTTTTT.

The rearrangement joins TRBV21-1 to TRBJ1-1. TRBV21-1 is a listed pseudogene. The CDR3 consists of 11 residues. DNA for the CDR3: TGTGCCAGCAGCAATCGAGATGAAGCTTTCTTT. It translates to CASSNRDEAFF.

The V gene is TRBV16, the J gene TRBJ1-5; D may be TRBD1 (5 bases). Between the trimmed V and J ends, which lost 1 base and 3 bases, there was a span of 13 bases. This CDR3 contains 16 residues. Per germline, CDR1 KGHSY and CDR2 FQNENV. In nucleotides, the CDR3 is TGTGCCAGCAGCCAATTCAACAGGATACCCAATCAGCCCCAGCATTTT. Its protein product is CASSQFNRIPNQPQHF.

There are a few counts of this clone. The V and J genes are TRBV12-3 or TRBV12-4 and TRBJ2-7; 7 nucleotides match TRBD1. Trimming cost V 6 bases and J 10 bases; bases outside gene matches: 9. The CDR3 consists of 12 residues. CDR3 residues: CASRRHRDSQYF. Written as DNA, the CDR3 is TGTGCCAGCAGAAGACACCGGGACAGTCAGTACTTC.

This clone occurred once. V gene TRBV3-1 (or the pseudogene TRBV3-2) combines with J gene TRBJ2-3; D might be TRBD1 (6 bases). The CDR3 totals 15 residues. The V gene's germline CDR1 is LGHDT and CDR2 YNNKEL (reference sequence). With 0 bases removed from V and 4 bases from J, the gap between germline ends came to 11 bases. The CDR3 sequence: CASSQDMGASDTQYF. CDR3 nucleotide sequence: TGTGCCAGCAGCCAAGATATGGGGGCGTCAGATACGCAGTATTTT.

The chain is built from TRBV3-1 (or the pseudogene TRBV3-2) and TRBJ2-3, with D possibly being TRBD1 (5 bases). This CDR3 spans 13 amino acids. V was clipped by 4 bases and J by 3 bases, with 8 bases between them. CDR1 LGHDT and CDR2 YNNKEL come from the germline V gene (reference sequence). The DNA for the CDR3 is TGTGCCAGCAGCCCCAAGGGGACAGATACGCAGTATTTT. Amino acid sequence: CASSPKGTDTQYF.

V gene TRBV28 combines with J gene TRBJ2-1; tentatively, D is TRBD2 (6 bases). V was pared by 2 bases and J by 7 bases, with 12 bases between. CDR3 length: 14 amino acids. The germline CDR1 and CDR2 sequences are MDHEN and SYDVKM. CDR3 residues: CASSLGGSKNEQFF. The CDR3, as DNA: TGTGCCAGCAGTTTAGGAGGGAGCAAAAATGAGCAGTTCTTC.

This clone was seen a single time. This chain links TRBV5-1 with TRBJ2-3; the D is unclear. The CDR3 consists of 10 residues. Germline lookup yields CDR1 SGHRS and CDR2 YFSETQ. V was clipped by 7 bases and J by 11 bases, with 11 bases between them. CDR3 DNA: TGCGCCAGCGGCTCGGAGAGGCAGTATTTT. The encoded protein is CASGSERQYF.

CDR3 region: CSVVGSRSSAGEQFF. CDR3 nucleotide sequence: TGCAGCGTTGTGGGGAGTCGGTCCTCCGCGGGTGAGCAGTTCTTC. The V call is TRBV29-1, the J call TRBJ2-1; D is possibly TRBD2 (5 bases). The germline V and J ends were trimmed by 4 bases and 9 bases, with 22 bases remaining between them. The CDR3 contains 15 residues. CDR1 is SQVTM, CDR2 ANQGSEA, per germline.

The J gene is TRBJ2-5, the V gene TRBV11-3; a possible D gene is TRBD2 (5 bases). The germline gives CDR1 SGHNT, CDR2 YENEEA. The CDR3 contains 13 residues. The ends were cut back, 3 bases at V and 5 bases at J, with 10 bases in the middle. The CDR3 protein is CASSLGGSETQYF. The CDR3 DNA sequence: TGTGCCAGCAGCTTGGGCGGGTCGGAGACCCAGTACTTC.

This clone has just one count. The chain combines TRBV19 with TRBJ2-5, with TRBD2 matching over 9 bases. Germline CDR1 LNHDA, CDR2 SQIVND (reference sequence). CDR3 size: 13 residues. The V gene end was trimmed by 9 bases and the J gene end by 3 bases; junction bases not matched to a gene: 5. CDR3: CASGGGAKETQYF. The CDR3 DNA is TGTGCCAGCGGCGGGGGGGCCAAAGAGACCCAGTACTTC.

This clone was counted once. The chain combines TRBV19 with TRBJ2-7; 7 nucleotides align to TRBD1. Germline CDR1 is LNHDA and CDR2 is SQIVND (reference sequence). This CDR3 has 15 residues. Trimming at V came to 4 bases and at J to 2 bases, leaving 8 bases not matched to a gene. The CDR3 is CASSTIAGGAYEQYF. CDR3 nucleotides: TGTGCCAGTAGTACAATCGCAGGGGGAGCCTACGAGCAGTACTTC.

CDR3 region: CSVVGTSGSGAEQFF. The CDR3 DNA sequence: TGCAGCGTTGTAGGGACTAGCGGGAGCGGAGCTGAGCAGTTCTTC. This rearrangement joins TRBV29-1 to TRBJ2-1, with 14 bases that match TRBD2. The length of the CDR3 is 15 residues. V lost 4 bases and J lost 9; bases outside the gene matches: 8. CDR1 SQVTM and CDR2 ANQGSEA come from the germline V gene.

V gene TRBV20-1 combines with J gene TRBJ1-2; D ambiguous. This CDR3 contains 11 residues. Per germline, CDR1 DFQATT and CDR2 SNEGSKA (reference sequence). V lost 6 bases, J lost 0 bases, and 5 bases lay in between. The CDR3 nucleotides read TGCAGTGCCACAGCTAACTATGGCTACACCTTC. It translates to CSATANYGYTF.

The chain has TRBV4-3 and TRBJ2-3; the match to TRBD2 covers 8 bases. J lost 4 bases, V lost 1 base, and 4 bases had no gene match. This CDR3 has 15 amino acids. Germline CDR1 reads LGHNA; CDR2 reads YSLEER. CDR3 amino acids: CASSQAPAGADTQYF. The CDR3 coding sequence is TGCGCCAGCAGCCAAGCCCCAGCGGGGGCAGATACGCAGTATTTT.

The chain carries TRBV7-9 and TRBJ1-6, with unresolved D. Trimming left V 3 bases short and J 2 bases short, with 5 bases between. Germline V gives CDR1 SEHNR, CDR2 FQNEAQ (reference sequence). The CDR3 contains 14 residues. The CDR3 is CASSFIPYNSPLHF. Here the CDR3 DNA reads TGTGCCAGCAGCTTTATCCCCTATAATTCACCCCTCCACTTT.

This chain uses TRBV6-5 with TRBJ2-1; 9 nucleotides line up with TRBD2. This CDR3 is built from 15 residues. Per the germline V gene, CDR1 is MNHEY and CDR2 is SVGAGI. V lost 5 bases to trimming and J lost 5 bases; unmatched junction nucleotides: 7. This CDR3 is CASSTPGLANNEQFF. The CDR3 DNA follows: TGTGCCAGCAGTACCCCGGGACTAGCTAACAATGAGCAGTTCTTC.

V gene TRBV4-2 combines with J gene TRBJ2-7; D might be TRBD1 (5 bases). This CDR3 has 14 residues. Looked up from germline, CDR1 is LGHNA and CDR2 is YNFKEQ. Trimming cost V 1 base and J 4 bases, with 11 bases left between them. DNA of the CDR3: TGTGCCAGCAGCCAAGCTACAGGTTCGTACGAGCAGTACTTC. Amino acid sequence: CASSQATGSYEQYF.

This chain joins TRBV7-3 and TRBJ2-2; tentative D call: TRBD1 (6 bases). The CDR3 has 14 amino acids. Trimming pared 3 bases from V and 5 bases from J, leaving 10 bases between. Germline V CDR1 and CDR2: SGHTA, FQGTGA. The CDR3 reads CASSFHRETGELFF. CDR3 sequence (DNA): TGTGCCAGCAGCTTCCACAGGGAGACCGGGGAGCTGTTTTTT.

The chain is built from TRBV2 and TRBJ1-2, with 11 bases aligning to TRBD1. The length of the CDR3 is 14 residues. CDR1 and CDR2 from the germline V gene are SNHLY and FYNNEI. After removal of 3 bases from V and 8 bases from J, the junction contained 5 bases not matched to a gene. The CDR3 DNA follows: TGTGCCAGCAGTGATACGGGACAGGGGGGCGGCTACACCTTC. Protein product: CASSDTGQGGGYTF.

J is TRBJ1-5 and V is TRBV9; 8 nucleotides align to TRBD1. V lost 1 base to trimming and J lost 5 bases; unmatched junction nucleotides: 2. Germline CDR1 and CDR2: SGDLS and YYNGEE. This CDR3 region has 14 residues. The CDR3: CASSVTGGHQPQHF. The DNA of the CDR3 is TGTGCCAGCAGCGTAACAGGGGGGCATCAGCCCCAGCATTTT.

V usage is TRBV7-2 and J usage is TRBJ2-3, with unresolved D. The CDR3 runs to 15 residues. V lost 1 base and J lost 0, with 8 bases in between. Germline V gene data show CDR1 as SGHTA and CDR2 as FQGNSA. For the CDR3, the DNA is TGTGCCAGCAGCTTAGGGGCAATTAGCACAGATACGCAGTATTTT. This encodes CASSLGAISTDTQYF. Drawing the rest from reference TRBV7-2 and TRBJ2-3, the complete variable domain is GAGVSQSPSNKVTEKGKDVELRCDPISGHTALYWYRQSLGQGLEFLIYFQGNSAPDKSGLPSDRFSAERTGGSVSTLTIQRTQQEDSAVYLCASSLGAISTDTQYFGPGTRLTVL.

The sample holds a few counts of this clone. V and J are TRBV7-9 and TRBJ2-3; TRBD2 might be the D (5 bases). Germline values: CDR1 SEHNR, CDR2 FQNEAQ (reference sequence). V was shortened by 5 bases and J by 7 bases, with 19 bases between the two germline ends. There are 15 residues in the CDR3. CDR3 sequence: CASSQDNGIGNTQYF. In nucleotides, the CDR3 is TGTGCCAGCAGCCAAGATAACGGGATTGGAAATACGCAGTATTTT.

This clone was seen a few times. This sequence joins TRBV6-6 and TRBJ1-1; TRBD1 matches at 7 bases. The CDR3 consists of 15 residues. V was pared by 9 bases and J by 1 base, with 11 bases of the junction left unmatched. CDR1 MNHNY and CDR2 SVGAGI come from the germline V gene (reference sequence). CDR3 amino acids: CASSGQQIKNTEAFF. The CDR3 DNA reads TGTGCCAGTTCGGGACAGCAAATAAAGAACACTGAAGCTTTCTTT.

The chain has TRBV9 and TRBJ2-7, with 8 bases lining up with TRBD1. From germline, CDR1 is SGDLS and CDR2 YYNGEE. Trimming cost V 0 bases and J 5 bases; bases outside gene matches: 22. There are 20 residues in the CDR3. In DNA, the CDR3 is TGTGCCAGCAGCGTAGGCCCGGGACAGGCACCCAGGAGTCTACAGGACGAGCAGTACTTC. This gives the protein CASSVGPGQAPRSLQDEQYF.